This TCR beta chain was captured by sequencing in a study of blood T cells in healthy people across ages. This clonotype was counted between two and nine times. CDR1 and CDR2 (germline): DFQATT, SNEGSKA (reference sequence). Trimming took 4 bases from V and 3 from J, leaving 10 bases between them. The CDR3 has 12 residues. Through a sample-barcoded 5' primer and a J-beta primer mix, a second PCR was run for roughly 7 to 11 cycles. TCRdb fed the 5' RACE reads into MiXCR, producing one record per CDR3 protein. The repertoire has more than 600,000 distinct CDR3 sequences, more than 20% of them found once; the top ten carry more than 7.5%. The same sample was also studied in work on T cells of mothers and their children. This second study notes: In related and unrelated pairs alike, thymic selection shapes TCR recombination output, with inherited differences minor.

The sequencing input was blood. The TCR originated in a boy younger than 18 in good health. The chain couples TRBV20-1 to TRBJ2-7; D unresolved. The CDR3 region has the DNA TGCAGTGCTATATACGGAGTCTACGAGCAGTACTTC. Translation: CSAIYGVYEQYF.